This T cell receptor beta chain derives from a study of blood T cell repertoires in COVID-19. The authors' processing: The authors estimated nucleated cell counts from reference gene primer amplification. Sequencing was performed with immunoSEQ multiplex PCR; in TCRdb, only in-frame clones are kept and a portion is missing. V and J calls plus clone size are reproduced from that table; the DNA served to infer D and trimming. The sample includes about 140,000 clones, around 88% of them seen just once. With 2 bases removed from V and 3 bases from J, the gap between germline ends came to 11 bases. The CDR3 length is 15 residues. Germline V CDR1 and CDR2: MNHNY, SVGAGI (reference sequence).

The specimen sequenced was peripheral blood. This TCR was recovered from a human donor in a cohort sampled during active COVID-19. The V call is TRBV6-6, the J call TRBJ1-3, with D perhaps TRBD1 (5 bases). The CDR3: CASSYRGEGGNTIYF. The CDR3 DNA reads as TGTGCCAGCAGTTACAGAGGGGAGGGTGGAAACACCATATATTTT.